What follows is one TCR beta chain and its context. The antigen is unknown. This specimen belongs to a study of Ad26.COV2.S vaccination and SARS-CoV-2 variants. Study-level findings and limits: Measurements of TCR breadth and depth may have given underestimates of the total T cell responses.

The protocol was immunoSEQ multiplex PCR, while the TCRdb copy is restricted to in-frame clones and leaves out a portion. The table shows 350,000 to 500,000 clones, with 90% occurring only once. The germline V gene has CDR1 GTSNPN and CDR2 SVGIG (reference sequence). V lost 1 base and J 7 bases, leaving 10 bases between the germline ends. This CDR3 spans 13 amino acids. Treatment of the sample: around 19 received Ad26.COV2.S at low or high dose, single or two shots; a few received placebo; per-sample allocation not given. Sampling was done on day 63 after the first vaccine or placebo injection. The source is a person aged 18-65 years who received the Ad26.COV2.S COVID-19 vaccine or a placebo. The chain couples TRBV30 to TRBJ1-4; no reliable D call. Sequenced here: peripheral blood, sampled in a trial of Ad26.COV2.S vaccine versus placebo. Here the CDR3 DNA reads TGTGCCTGGAGTGCGGGTCGGGTTGAAAAACTGTTTTTT. Translation gives CAWSAGRVEKLFF.